The rows below give T cell receptor beta chains drawn from one sample of a study of siplizumab effects on memory and regulatory T cells. TCRdb's copy holds only in-frame clones and misses some; the assay was immunoSEQ multiplex PCR. This table has 70,000 or so clones, roughly nine tenths appearing once. Sequencing used CD8+ T cells sorted from blood. The receptors were gathered from a human donor in good health. CDR3s include the opening cysteine and the closing phenylalanine or tryptophan. The D gene is left open where the match is weak. A row's size may be missing; if present it is once, few, many or a size class.

TRBD1 TRBJ1-2 TRBV7-9 NA CASSSLDRGFRDGYTF TGTGCCAGCAGCTCACTGGACAGGGGGTTTCGGGATGGCTACACCTTC
NA TRBJ1-1 TRBV5-1 NA CASAYEKLNTEAFF TGCGCCAGCGCGTATGAAAAGCTGAACACTGAAGCTTTCTTT
TRBD2 TRBJ2-1 TRBV4-2 NA CASSQDREAGIYNEQFF TGTGCCAGCAGCCAAGATCGTGAAGCGGGGATCTACAATGAGCAGTTCTTC
TRBD2 TRBJ2-7 TRBV4-2 NA CASSQDFQRGTLSEQYF TGTGCCAGCAGCCAAGATTTTCAGCGGGGGACACTCTCCGAGCAGTACTTC
NA TRBJ2-1 TRBV7-8 NA CASSFETYNEQFF TGTGCCAGCAGCTTTGAGACCTACAATGAGCAGTTCTTC
NA TRBJ1-5 TRBV23-1 NA CASKTQVKYQPQHF TGCGCCAGCAAAACACAGGTGAAGTATCAGCCCCAGCATTTT
TRBD1 TRBJ2-2 TRBV6-1 NA CASSPGTGDTGELFF TGTGCCAGCAGTCCCGGGACAGGGGACACCGGGGAGCTGTTTTTT
NA TRBJ2-3 TRBV6-1 NA CASSESGDTQYF TGTGCCAGCAGTGAAAGCGGGGATACGCAGTATTTT
NA TRBJ2-7 TRBV6-4 NA CASGQAGPYEQYF TGTGCCAGCGGTCAGGCAGGACCCTACGAGCAGTACTTC
NA TRBJ2-7 TRBV7-9 few CASSLAVYEQYF TGTGCCAGCAGCTTAGCAGTTTACGAGCAGTACTTC
NA TRBJ2-2 TRBV7-9 many CASSILLGTGELFF TGTGCCAGCAGCATTCTTCTTGGCACCGGGGAGCTGTTTTTT
NA TRBJ2-3 TRBV6-5 NA CASSLRRDHTDTQYF TGTGCCAGCAGCCTCCGACGGGACCACACAGATACGCAGTATTTT
NA TRBJ2-7 TRBV6-6 once CASSWGYEQYF TGTGCCAGCAGTTGGGGGTACGAGCAGTACTTC
NA TRBJ1-5 TRBV5-6 NA CASSLRSSNQPQHF TGTGCCAGCAGCTTGAGGAGTAGCAATCAGCCCCAGCATTTT
NA TRBJ1-4 TRBV19 NA CASSIGEKLFF TGTGCCAGTAGTATCGGTGAAAAACTGTTTTTT
TRBD2 TRBJ2-7 TRBV7-9 NA CASSLAVGLAGEFEQYF TGTGCCAGCAGCTTAGCGGTCGGACTAGCGGGGGAATTTGAGCAGTACTTC
NA TRBJ1-5 TRBV4-1 few CASSQGTMNQPQHF TGCGCCAGCAGCCAGGGAACCATGAATCAGCCCCAGCATTTT
NA TRBJ1-1 TRBV19 NA CASSIVLNTEAFF TGTGCCAGTAGTATTGTACTGAACACTGAAGCTTTCTTT
NA TRBJ2-3 TRBV2 NA CASSGLLGFEGSATDTQYF TGTGCCAGCAGTGGATTATTGGGCTTCGAAGGGTCCGCTACAGATACGCAGTATTTT
NA TRBJ2-3 TRBV11-2 NA CASSLGVDTQYF TGTGCCAGCAGCTTAGGGGTAGATACGCAGTATTTT
NA TRBJ1-6 TRBV20-1 NA CSARRELTLHF TGCAGTGCTAGAAGGGAACTCACCCTCCACTTT
NA TRBJ2-1 TRBV15 NA CATSSDRYNEQFF TGTGCCACCAGCAGCGACAGATACAATGAGCAGTTCTTC
TRBD2 TRBJ2-7 TRBV7-9 NA CASSTSWTSASYEQYF TGTGCCAGCAGCACTTCTTGGACTAGCGCCTCCTACGAGCAGTACTTC
NA TRBJ2-7 TRBV20-1 NA CSASQGSAQYF TGCAGTGCTAGTCAGGGATCGGCGCAGTACTTC